This T cell receptor beta chain emerged from a study of T-cell reconstitution after alpha-beta-depleted transplantation in children. The library targeted TCRbeta and was prepared with unique molecular identifiers. A single record per CDR3 protein comes from TCRdb applying MiXCR to the PCR reads. The sample holds 250,000 to 300,000 distinct CDR3 sequences, approximately 9.6% seen once. CDR3 length equals 14 residues. V shed 7 bases and J 1 base; nucleotides not matched to a gene: 5. Germline V gene data show CDR1 as SQVTM and CDR2 as ANQGSEA. The receptor comes from a human donor who donated a stem cell graft to a child with SCID. The sequencing used PBMCs from the stem cell graft donor, collected from the stem cell graft. The chain recombines TRBV29-1 with TRBJ2-2; TRBD2 matches 8 bases. CDR3 region: CSGRSGGNTGELFF. Written as DNA, the CDR3 is TGCAGCGGCAGAAGCGGGGGGAACACCGGGGAGCTGTTTTTT.